This TCR beta chain originates from a study of T cell responses to AZD1222 COVID-19 vaccine. Study-wide context: Second doses at about 4 or about 12 weeks were pooled.

The protocol was immunoSEQ multiplex PCR, while the TCRdb copy is restricted to in-frame clones and leaves out a portion. The sample holds 90,000 to 95,000 clones, 91% seen once. Overall study findings and caveats: Only a handful of individuals given AZD1222 were seropositive at baseline. The donors showed a predominance of white British ancestry and of females, with possible underestimation of clonal diversity. Reportedly, nearly half of unique spike TCRs recognized epitopes outside B.1.351/B.1.1.7 mutations.

As concerns this clone: The antigen is undetermined. One end of the junction fails to match germline, which may point to a read error.

The CDR3 has 15 residues. Germline V gene sequence: CDR1 LNHDA, CDR2 SQIVND (reference sequence). The TCR sequence derives from an adult in good health. The sequenced sample was peripheral blood, obtained on day 0 of AZD1222 vaccination. The V gene is TRBV19, the J gene TRBJ1-5; D gene ambiguous. CDR3 nucleotides: TGTGCCAGTAACCTACCCTTCCTTAGTGATCAACCCCAGCATTTT. Its translation: CASNLPFLSDQPQHF.